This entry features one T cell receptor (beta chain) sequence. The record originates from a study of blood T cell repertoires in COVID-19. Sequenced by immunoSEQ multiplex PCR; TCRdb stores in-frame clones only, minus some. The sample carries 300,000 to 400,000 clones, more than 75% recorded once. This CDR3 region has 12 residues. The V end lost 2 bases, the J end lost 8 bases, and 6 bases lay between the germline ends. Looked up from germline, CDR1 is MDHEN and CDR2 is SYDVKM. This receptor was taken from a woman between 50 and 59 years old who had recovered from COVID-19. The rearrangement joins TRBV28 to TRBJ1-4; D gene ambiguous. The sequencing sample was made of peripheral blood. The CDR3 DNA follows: TGTGCCAGCAGTTTAACCACAGAAAAACTGTTTTTT. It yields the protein CASSLTTEKLFF.